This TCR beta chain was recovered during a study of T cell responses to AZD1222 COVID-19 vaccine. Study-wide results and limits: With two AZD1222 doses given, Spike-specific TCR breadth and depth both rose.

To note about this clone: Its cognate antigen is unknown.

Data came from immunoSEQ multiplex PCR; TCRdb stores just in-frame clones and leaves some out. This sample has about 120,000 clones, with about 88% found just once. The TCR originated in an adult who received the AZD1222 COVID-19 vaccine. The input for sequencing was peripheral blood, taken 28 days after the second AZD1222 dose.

The CDR3 DNA reads TGTGCCAGCAGTGTGGAGGTCTCTGGAAACACCATATATTTT. As protein: CASSVEVSGNTIYF. The chain employs TRBV2 and TRBJ1-3; D uncertain. The V gene's germline CDR1 is SNHLY and CDR2 FYNNEI. The CDR3 totals 14 residues. Trimming took 4 bases from V and 0 from J, leaving 7 bases between them.